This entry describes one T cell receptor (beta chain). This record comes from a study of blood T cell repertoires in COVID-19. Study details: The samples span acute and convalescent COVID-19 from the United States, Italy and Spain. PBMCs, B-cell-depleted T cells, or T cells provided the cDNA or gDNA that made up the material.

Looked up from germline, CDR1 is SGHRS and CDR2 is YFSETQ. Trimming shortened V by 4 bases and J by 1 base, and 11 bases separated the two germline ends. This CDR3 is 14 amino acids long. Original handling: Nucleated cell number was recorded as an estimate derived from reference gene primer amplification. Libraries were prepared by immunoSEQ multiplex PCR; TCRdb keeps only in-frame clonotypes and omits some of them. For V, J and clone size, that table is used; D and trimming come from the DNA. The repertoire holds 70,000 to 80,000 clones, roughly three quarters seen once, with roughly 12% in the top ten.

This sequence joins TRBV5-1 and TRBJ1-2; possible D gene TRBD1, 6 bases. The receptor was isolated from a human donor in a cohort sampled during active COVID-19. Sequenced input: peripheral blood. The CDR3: CASSRTADNYGYTF. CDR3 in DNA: TGCGCCAGCAGCCGGACAGCTGATAACTATGGCTACACCTTC.